The sequence of this TCR beta chain was determined in a study of control samples from healthy donors and cancer patients. The method was immunoSEQ multiplex PCR; TCRdb's version includes in-frame clones alone and lacks a portion of them. The sample has about 51,000 clones; 88% are singletons. Per the germline V gene, CDR1 is KGHSH and CDR2 is LQKENI. The V end was cut by 6 bases, the J end by 3 bases, with 9 bases between. This CDR3 is built from 12 residues. The TCR comes from a man between 45 and 60 years old with head and neck cancer. This sequence joins TRBV18 and TRBJ2-7; a possible D gene is TRBD2 (5 bases). The specimen was PBMCs. The CDR3: CASSPGIYEQYF. The CDR3 DNA sequence: TGTGCCAGCTCCCCGGGGATCTACGAGCAGTACTTC. Together with reference TRBV18 and TRBJ2-7, the CDR3 gives the full variable domain: NAGVMQNPRHLVRRRGQEARLRCSPMKGHSHVYWYRQLPEEGLKFMVYLQKENIIDESGMPKERFSAEFPKEGPSILRIQQVVRGDSAAYFCASSPGIYEQYFGPGTRLTVT.